The clone carrying this T cell receptor beta chain was seen repeatedly, ten times or more. What it binds is unknown. These data originate in a study of T-cell reconstitution after alpha-beta-depleted transplantation in children. The study, taken as a whole, reports: Hyperexpanded clones declined; after one year, newly produced T cells mostly supplied diversity.

Germline values: CDR1 SGHRS, CDR2 YFSETQ. This CDR3 contains 13 residues. V was trimmed by 0 bases and J by 7 bases, leaving 9 bases between them. Unique molecular identifiers were built into the TCRbeta library. TCRdb reanalysed the PCR reads using MiXCR and keeps one entry per CDR3 protein. This sample has about 170,000 distinct CDR3 sequences, with 11% found just once. The J gene is TRBJ2-3, the V gene TRBV5-1; TRBD2 might be the D (6 bases). The TCR comes from a boy younger than 10 with acute myeloid leukemia, due to receive a stem cell transplant. The sequencing here drew on PBMCs, taken before TCRalphabeta/CD19-depleted stem cell transplant. The CDR3 nucleotides read TGCGCCAGCAGCTTGGCCGGAGGGAATACGCAGTATTTT. This encodes CASSLAGGNTQYF.